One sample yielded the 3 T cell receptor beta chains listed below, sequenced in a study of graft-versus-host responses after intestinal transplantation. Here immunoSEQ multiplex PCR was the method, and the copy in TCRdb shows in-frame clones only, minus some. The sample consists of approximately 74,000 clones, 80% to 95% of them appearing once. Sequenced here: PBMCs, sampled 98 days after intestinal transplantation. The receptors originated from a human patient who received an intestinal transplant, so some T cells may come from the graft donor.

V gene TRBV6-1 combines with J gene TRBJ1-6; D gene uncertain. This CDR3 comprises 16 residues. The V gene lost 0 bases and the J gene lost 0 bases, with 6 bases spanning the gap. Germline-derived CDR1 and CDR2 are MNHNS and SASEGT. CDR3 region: CASSEAASSYNSPLHF. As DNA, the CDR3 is TGTGCCAGCAGTGAAGCGGCGAGCTCCTATAATTCACCCCTCCACTTT.

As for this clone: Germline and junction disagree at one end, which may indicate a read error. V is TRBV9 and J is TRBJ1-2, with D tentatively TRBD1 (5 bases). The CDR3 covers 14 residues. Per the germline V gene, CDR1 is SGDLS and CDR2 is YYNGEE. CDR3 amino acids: CATSRDGANYGYTF. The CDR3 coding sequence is TGTGCCACCAGCCGGGACGGAGCTAACTATGGCTACACCTTC.

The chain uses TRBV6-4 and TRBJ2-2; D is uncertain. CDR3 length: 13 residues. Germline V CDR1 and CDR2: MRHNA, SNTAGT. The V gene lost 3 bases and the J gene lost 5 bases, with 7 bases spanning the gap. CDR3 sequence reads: CASSEGGTGELFF. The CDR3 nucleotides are TGTGCCAGCAGTGAAGGCGGAACCGGGGAGCTGTTTTTT.